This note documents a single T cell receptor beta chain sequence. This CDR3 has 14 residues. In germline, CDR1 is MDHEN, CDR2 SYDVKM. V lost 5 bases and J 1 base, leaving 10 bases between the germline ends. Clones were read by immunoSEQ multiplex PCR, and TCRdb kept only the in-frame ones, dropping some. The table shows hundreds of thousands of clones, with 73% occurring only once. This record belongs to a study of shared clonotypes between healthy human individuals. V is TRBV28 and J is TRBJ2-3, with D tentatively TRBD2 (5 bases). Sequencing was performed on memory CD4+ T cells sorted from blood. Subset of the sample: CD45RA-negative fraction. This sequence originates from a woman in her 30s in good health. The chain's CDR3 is CASSRGLGTDTQYF. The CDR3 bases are TGTGCCAGCAGTCGCGGACTCGGCACAGATACGCAGTATTTT.